The 10 T cell receptor beta chains presented below share a single source sample, sequenced in a study of cytotoxic CD8 clonotypes in ibrutinib-treated CLL. Data came from immunoSEQ multiplex PCR; TCRdb stores just in-frame clones and leaves some out. The sample holds 130,000 or so clones, over 75% seen once. The source was PBMCs, collected after 24 months of ibrutinib treatment. These receptors were collected from a human donor with chronic lymphocytic leukemia.

The chain employs TRBV27 and TRBJ2-7; 13 bases map to TRBD2. CDR1 is MNHEY, CDR2 SMNVEV, per germline (reference sequence). V shed 5 bases, J shed 3 bases, and the junction held 10 bases outside the gene matches. CDR3 length equals 17 residues. The CDR3 DNA follows: TGTGCCAGCAGTAGAACTACTAGCGGGGGGGGAAACTACGAGCAGTACTTC. It translates to CASSRTTSGGGNYEQYF.

The chain combines TRBV10-3 with TRBJ1-3; 12 bases fit TRBD1. V lost 4 bases to trimming and J lost 4 bases; unmatched junction nucleotides: 5. The CDR3 length is 16 residues. Germline V lookup: CDR1 ENHRY, CDR2 SYGVKD. CDR3 sequence: CAISGGQGASGNTIYF. The CDR3 nucleotides are TGTGCCATCAGTGGGGGACAGGGGGCTTCCGGAAACACCATATATTTT.

This clone qualifies as medium-sized. This chain uses TRBV9 with TRBJ2-7, with D tentatively TRBD1 (5 bases). The CDR3 covers 15 residues. Looked up from germline, CDR1 is SGDLS and CDR2 is YYNGEE. V lost 6 bases and J 0 bases, leaving 16 bases between the germline ends. The CDR3 DNA reads TGTGCCAGCACCAAAAAGGGGAAGAGCTCCTACGAGCAGTACTTC. It specifies CASTKKGKSSYEQYF.

This clone was observed a few times. The V call is TRBV7-6, the J call TRBJ2-7; D might be TRBD2 (5 bases). The CDR3 has 15 amino acids. With 8 bases removed from V and 2 bases from J, the gap between germline ends came to 19 bases. From germline, CDR1 is SGHVS and CDR2 FNYEAQ. CDR3 loop: CASAPTGNEAYEQYF. DNA for the CDR3: TGTGCCAGCGCCCCCACGGGGAACGAAGCCTACGAGCAGTACTTC.

The chain carries TRBV15 and TRBJ1-5; unclear D gene. Trimming removed 5 bases at V and 6 bases at J, with 17 bases between. The length of the CDR3 is 15 residues. CDR1 LNHNV and CDR2 YYDKDF come from the germline V gene (reference sequence). CDR3 coding DNA: TGTGCCACCAGCCCGAGGGCCAGTACGGGTCAGCCCCAGCATTTT. As protein: CATSPRASTGQPQHF.

The chain links TRBV21-1 to TRBJ2-7; the D segment call TRBD1 is taken from the table without a DNA check. TRBV21-1 is a pseudogene segment. The CDR3 extends over 16 amino acids. CDR3 DNA sequence: TGTGCCAGCAGCAAAGCGACAGGTACTTACTCCTACGAGCAGTACTTC. Translation gives CASSKATGTYSYEQYF.

This clone was detected once. The chain has TRBV7-2 and TRBJ1-1, with TRBD1 as a possible D gene (6 bases). V was clipped by 5 bases and J by 0 bases, with 13 bases between them. Germline lookup yields CDR1 SGHTA and CDR2 FQGNSA. There are 15 residues in the CDR3. The CDR3 coding sequence is TGTGCCAGCAGCGTAGTTACAGGGCTGAACACTGAAGCTTTCTTT. Translating it yields CASSVVTGLNTEAFF.

The chain has TRBV28 and TRBJ1-5; 8 nucleotides agree with TRBD1. The CDR3 consists of 15 residues. The germline CDR1 and CDR2 sequences are MDHEN and SYDVKM. The V segment lost 5 bases and the J segment 1 base; nucleotides outside the gene matches: 4. In DNA form, the CDR3 reads TGTGCCAGCAGTAGACAGGGGACGAGCAATCAGCCCCAGCATTTT. Translation gives CASSRQGTSNQPQHF.

The chain links TRBV5-1 to TRBJ1-2; TRBD1 aligns across 7 bases. The germline CDR1 and CDR2 sequences are SGHRS and YFSETQ. The V segment lost 3 bases and the J segment 3 bases; nucleotides outside the gene matches: 8. The CDR3 contains 15 residues. The CDR3 sequence is CASSSSGGDYYGYTF. CDR3 sequence (DNA): TGCGCCAGCAGCTCTTCAGGGGGAGATTACTATGGCTACACCTTC. Full variable domain (remainder filled in from reference TRBV5-1 and TRBJ1-2): KAGVTQTPRYLIKTRGQQVTLSCSPISGHRSVSWYQQTPGQGLQFLFEYFSETQRNKGNFPGRFSGRQFSNSRSEMNVSTLELGDSALYLCASSSSGGDYYGYTFGSGTRLTVV.

In this sample, this clone turned up a few times. The chain has TRBV11-2 and TRBJ2-1, with 9 positions matching TRBD1. The CDR3 covers 15 residues. The J segment lost 1 base and the V segment lost 4 bases, leaving 2 bases of the junction unmatched. The germline V gene has CDR1 SGHAT and CDR2 FQNNGV. The CDR3 DNA follows: TGTGCCAGCAGCTCTGACAGGGGGTCCTACAATGAGCAGTTCTTC. This translates into CASSSDRGSYNEQFF.